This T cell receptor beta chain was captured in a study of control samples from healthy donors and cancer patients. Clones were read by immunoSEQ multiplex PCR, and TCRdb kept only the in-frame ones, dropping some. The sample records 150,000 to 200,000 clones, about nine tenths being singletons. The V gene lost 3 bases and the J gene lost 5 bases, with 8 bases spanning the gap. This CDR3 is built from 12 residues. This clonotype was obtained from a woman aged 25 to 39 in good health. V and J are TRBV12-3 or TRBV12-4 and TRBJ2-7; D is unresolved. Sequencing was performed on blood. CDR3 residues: CASSFRQNEQYF. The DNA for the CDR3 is TGTGCCAGCAGTTTCCGGCAGAACGAGCAGTACTTC.